Shown below are 10 T cell receptor beta chains from a single sample sequenced in a study of beta chain features in type 1 diabetes. Their antigens remain unidentified. Expressed TCRB transcripts got sequenced, as all isolated RNA was reverse transcribed. Libraries were prepared by immunoSEQ multiplex PCR; TCRdb keeps only in-frame clonotypes and omits some of them. Here the sample spans 120,000 or so clones, about a sixth being singletons. Whole-study findings and limits: Patients with Type 1 diabetes showed moderately but significantly shorter TCRB CDR3s in all four CD4+ subsets.

Source material: central memory CD4+ T cells from blood. These receptors were collected from a man aged 30 to 45 with type 1 diabetes.

The J gene is TRBJ2-4, the V gene TRBV5-4; D assignment may be TRBD1 or TRBD2 (5 bases each). The CDR3 loop spans 16 amino acids. With 0 bases removed from V and 4 bases from J, the gap between germline ends came to 14 bases. Germline CDR1 is SGHNT and CDR2 is YYREEE (reference sequence). The CDR3 DNA sequence: TGTGCCAGCAGCTTGGTAGGCTACGAGGGGAAAAACATTCAGTACTTC. Encoded protein: CASSLVGYEGKNIQYF.

The V and J genes are TRBV29-1 and TRBJ1-2, with 7 bases that match TRBD1. V lost 7 bases and J lost 6; bases outside the gene matches: 8. This CDR3 comprises 12 residues. Germline values: CDR1 SQVTM, CDR2 ANQGSEA. CDR3 amino acids: CSAAFRGHGYTF. CDR3 in DNA: TGCAGCGCGGCTTTTAGGGGGCATGGCTACACCTTC.

In this sample, this clone turned up a few times. The chain joins TRBV13 to TRBJ2-5; either TRBD1 or TRBD2 may supply D (5 bases each). The germline CDR1 and CDR2 sequences are PRHDT and FYEKMQ (reference sequence). The CDR3 contains 16 residues. Between the trimmed V and J ends, which lost 4 bases and 5 bases, there was a span of 20 bases. Written as DNA, the CDR3 is TGTGCCAGCAGCTATAACCCCGGGGCCAGAGGGGAGACCCAGTACTTC. Amino acid sequence: CASSYNPGARGETQYF.

The chain combines TRBV29-1 with TRBJ2-1; 15 bases match TRBD2. The CDR3 is made up of 18 amino acids. Unmatched junction bases numbered 11, after V lost 8 bases and J lost 0 bases. CDR1 and CDR2 (germline): SQVTM, ANQGSEA. CDR3 bases: TGCAGCTCCACCGGGACTAGCGGGGGGCGGATCTCCTACAATGAGCAGTTCTTC. Translated: CSSTGTSGGRISYNEQFF.

This clone showed up just a few times. This chain uses TRBV23-1 with TRBJ1-5; perhaps TRBD1 as D (5 bases). TRBV23-1 is an ORF, with its function uncertain. Trimming took 4 bases from V and 7 from J, leaving 8 bases between them. The CDR3 contains 12 residues. In DNA, the CDR3 is TGCGCCAGCAGTCCGAAGGGGCAGCCCCAGCATTTT. Its protein is CASSPKGQPQHF.

This rearrangement joins TRBV7-9 to TRBJ1-2; 7 bases align to TRBD1. Trimming removed 3 bases from V and 6 bases from J; junction bases left unmatched: 1. The CDR3 runs 12 residues. Germline V lookup: CDR1 SEHNR, CDR2 FQNEAQ (reference sequence). Written as DNA, the CDR3 is TGTGCCAGCAGCTTGACAGGGCATGGCTACACCTTC. The encoded protein is CASSLTGHGYTF.

This clone appeared many times. The gene calls are TRBV2 and TRBJ2-2, with D unresolved. V shed 2 bases and J shed 9 bases, with 7 bases lying between them. CDR1 and CDR2 from the germline V gene are SNHLY and FYNNEI. CDR3 size: 12 residues. The CDR3 reads CASSETLRELFF. The CDR3 bases are TGTGCCAGCAGTGAAACGCTCCGGGAGCTGTTTTTT. The whole variable domain, filled in from reference TRBV2 and TRBJ2-2, reads EPEVTQTPSHQVTQMGQEVILRCVPISNHLYFYWYRQILGQKVEFLVSFYNNEISEKSEIFDDQFSVERPDGSNFTLKIRSTKLEDSAMYFCASSETLRELFFGEGSRLTVL.

This clone was picked up a small number of times. The chain employs TRBV7-9 and TRBJ2-3, with 8 bases aligning to TRBD2. Losses at the gene ends were 8 bases for V and 2 bases for J; bases not matched to a gene: 9. The length of the CDR3 is 15 residues. Per the germline V gene, CDR1 is SEHNR and CDR2 is FQNEAQ (reference sequence). The CDR3 sequence: CASSRERGNTDTQYF. The CDR3 nucleotides read TGTGCCAGCTCCCGGGAGCGGGGGAACACAGATACGCAGTATTTT.

This clone was recorded a few times. The chain joins TRBV27 to TRBJ1-1, with TRBD1 matching 7 bases. CDR3 length: 16 residues. The J segment lost 1 base and the V segment lost 5 bases, leaving 10 bases of the junction unmatched. Germline V gene data show CDR1 as MNHEY and CDR2 as SMNVEV (reference sequence). Here the CDR3 reads CASSGPQGQGNTEAFF. The CDR3 DNA reads TGTGCCAGCAGTGGTCCACAGGGGCAGGGGAACACTGAAGCTTTCTTT.

This clone was recorded at least ten times. The gene calls are TRBV27 and TRBJ2-7, with 8 positions matching TRBD1. The germline CDR1 and CDR2 sequences are MNHEY and SMNVEV (reference sequence). V lost 7 bases, J lost 5 bases, and 4 bases stayed unmatched. CDR3 length equals 12 residues. The CDR3 DNA follows: TGTGCCAGCACCTCGGACAGGGACGAGCAGTACTTC. It yields the protein CASTSDRDEQYF.